The entry below describes one TCR beta chain. The protocol was immunoSEQ multiplex PCR, while the TCRdb copy is restricted to in-frame clones and leaves out a portion. Here the sample spans approximately 280,000 clones, roughly nine tenths being singletons. This record comes from a study of blood T cell repertoires in COVID-19. Overall study: Material from acute and convalescent COVID-19 was sourced from the United States, Italy and Spain.

Categorization into cohorts depended on clinical history that participants reported. Donors in Cohort 3 who had recovered were those with two negative PCRs, healthcare professional clearance, or resolution of their symptoms. The sequenced material came from PBMCs or T cells enriched from blood (not recorded which). This TCR was recovered from a middle-aged woman who had recovered from COVID-19.

The CDR3 coding sequence is TGTGCCAGCAGAACGGCGAACACCGGGGAGCTGTTTTTT. As protein: CASRTANTGELFF. The V call is TRBV28, the J call TRBJ2-2, with D unresolved. This CDR3 comprises 13 residues. Looked up from germline, CDR1 is MDHEN and CDR2 is SYDVKM. With 6 bases removed from V and 0 bases from J, the gap between germline ends came to 5 bases.